What follows is one T cell receptor beta chain and its context. Sequencing of TCR beta was carried out in blood CD8+ and CD4+ T cells. CDR3 length: 15 residues. V was shortened by 3 bases and J by 2 bases, with 14 bases between the two germline ends. In germline, CDR1 is SQVTM, CDR2 ANQGSEA. The record originates from a study of CD8 T cells in Susac syndrome. The RNA input was roughly 0.45 to 1 ug, and it was reverse transcribed with random hexamers. An immunoSEQ multiplex PCR amplified TCR beta CDR3 over 54 Vbeta and 13 Jbeta. One entry per CDR3 protein, called by TCRdb with MiXCR from the immunoSEQ multiplex PCR reads. The sample comprises approximately 74,000 distinct CDR3 sequences, roughly 91% of which are singletons, and about 0.52% rests with the top ten.

Sequencing was carried out using CD4+ T cells from PBMCs. The gene calls are TRBV29-1 and TRBJ2-4; the D gene is possibly TRBD1 (5 bases). The clonotype was recovered from a human donor with Susac syndrome. CDR3 protein: CSVDGRGGSKNIQYF. CDR3 DNA sequence: TGCAGCGTTGATGGAAGGGGCGGATCCAAAAACATTCAGTACTTC.